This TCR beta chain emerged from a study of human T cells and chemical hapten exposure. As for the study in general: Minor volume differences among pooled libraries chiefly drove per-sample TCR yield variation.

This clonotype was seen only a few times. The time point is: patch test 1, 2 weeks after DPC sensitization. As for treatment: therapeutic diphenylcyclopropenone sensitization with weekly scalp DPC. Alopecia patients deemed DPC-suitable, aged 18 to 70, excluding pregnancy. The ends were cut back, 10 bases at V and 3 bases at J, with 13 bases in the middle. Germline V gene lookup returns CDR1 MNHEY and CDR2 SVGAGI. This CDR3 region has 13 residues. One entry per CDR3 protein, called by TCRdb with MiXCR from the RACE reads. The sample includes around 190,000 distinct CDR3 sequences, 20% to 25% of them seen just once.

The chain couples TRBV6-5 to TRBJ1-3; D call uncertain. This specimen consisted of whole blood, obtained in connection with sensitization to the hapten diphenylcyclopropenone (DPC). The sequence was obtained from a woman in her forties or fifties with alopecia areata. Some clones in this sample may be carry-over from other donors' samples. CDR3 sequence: CATTLGLGNTIYF. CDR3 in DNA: TGTGCCACCACTTTAGGGCTTGGAAACACCATATATTTT.